Below, 25 T cell receptor beta chains from the same sample are listed, as sequenced in a study of cytomegalovirus exposure and HLA in healthy donors. 60 Vbeta and 13 Jbeta primers were used in PCR. The method was immunoSEQ multiplex PCR; TCRdb's version includes in-frame clones alone and lacks a portion of them. The sample gives about 160,000 clones, approximately 81% of which show up once; around 2.4% is in the top ten. Sequenced material: PBMCs. The receptors derive from a female donor in good health and CMV-seronegative.

V is TRBV4-2 and J is TRBJ2-5, with 12 nucleotides matching TRBD2. Germline V gives CDR1 LGHNA, CDR2 YNFKEQ. The CDR3 loop spans 17 amino acids. V trimming: 1 base; J trimming: 5 bases; junction bases outside the gene matches: 8. This CDR3 reads CASSQGLAGESRETQYF. In DNA form, the CDR3 reads TGTGCCAGCAGCCAAGGACTAGCGGGAGAGTCGCGGGAGACCCAGTACTTC.

The sample holds one count of this clone. The chain couples TRBV5-4 to TRBJ2-7, with 13 bases that match TRBD2. The CDR3 sequence is 16 residues long. In germline, CDR1 is SGHNT, CDR2 YYREEE (reference sequence). V shed 4 bases and J 4 bases; nucleotides not matched to a gene: 8. The CDR3 DNA reads as TGTGCCAGCAGCCAACTACCGACTAGCGGGAGGTACGAGCAGTACTTC. Protein product: CASSQLPTSGRYEQYF.

This clone was seen only a few times. V is TRBV30 and J is TRBJ1-4; the D gene is possibly TRBD1 (5 bases). The CDR3 extends over 14 amino acids. Trimming removed 3 bases from V and 8 bases from J, with 16 bases in between. Germline loops: CDR1 GTSNPN, CDR2 SVGIG (reference sequence). As DNA, the CDR3 is TGTGCCTGGAGCCCCGGGACTTCCGCCGAAAAACTGTTTTTT. This sequence encodes CAWSPGTSAEKLFF.

The chain is built from TRBV28 and TRBJ2-7; TRBD1 agrees at 7 bases. The ends lost 10 bases at V and 0 bases at J; junction bases unmatched: 6. CDR1 is MDHEN, CDR2 SYDVKM, per germline. The CDR3 runs to 13 residues. This CDR3 reads CATRDSSSYEQYF. In DNA form, the CDR3 reads TGTGCCACCCGGGACAGTAGCTCCTACGAGCAGTACTTC.

This chain uses TRBV2 with TRBJ1-2; TRBD1 agrees at 8 bases. V was pared by 6 bases and J by 0 bases, with 12 bases of the junction left unmatched. This CDR3 comprises 17 residues. Looked up from germline, CDR1 is SNHLY and CDR2 is FYNNEI. The CDR3 DNA sequence: TGTGCCAGCAGCGGCTCTACGGGGACAGGAGCTAACTATGGCTACACCTTC. The encoded protein is CASSGSTGTGANYGYTF.

V gene TRBV6-6 combines with J gene TRBJ1-2; possible D gene TRBD1, 5 bases. The ends were cut back, 5 bases at V and 6 bases at J, with 10 bases in the middle. The CDR3 has 12 amino acids. Germline CDR1 and CDR2: MNHNY and SVGAGI (reference sequence). The CDR3 DNA is TGTGCCAGCAGTCCAGGGCCGGATGGCTACACCTTC. It is translated as CASSPGPDGYTF.

For this clone: This CDR3 is also generated by other DNA sequences in the sample. V is TRBV7-2 and J is TRBJ2-3, with D tentatively TRBD2 (6 bases). From germline, CDR1 is SGHTA and CDR2 FQGNSA. Trimming removed 1 base from V and 3 bases from J, with 11 bases in between. The CDR3 consists of 15 residues. The CDR3 coding sequence is TGTGCCAGCAGCTTAGGGCGGGGCGGGACAGATACGCAGTATTTT. It encodes CASSLGRGGTDTQYF.

The chain joins TRBV4-3 to TRBJ1-5; D perhaps matches TRBD1 (6 bases). V was shortened by 4 bases and J by 0 bases, with 10 bases between the two germline ends. The CDR3 is 15 amino acids. Germline values: CDR1 LGHNA, CDR2 YSLEER. In DNA, the CDR3 is TGCGCCAGCAGCCCACACAGGGATAGCAATCAGCCCCAGCATTTT. Protein: CASSPHRDSNQPQHF.

The rearrangement joins TRBV6-1 to TRBJ2-3; the D gene is possibly TRBD1 (6 bases). V dropped 3 bases and J dropped 4 bases, with 14 bases sitting between them. CDR3 length equals 15 residues. The germline V gene encodes CDR1 MNHNS and CDR2 SASEGT. The CDR3 DNA sequence: TGTGCCAGCAGTGAGGGGGATGGGGGCGCAGATACGCAGTATTTT. This encodes CASSEGDGGADTQYF.

The V gene is TRBV6-1, the J gene TRBJ2-3; no clear D. CDR1 is MNHNS and CDR2 is SASEGT in the germline V gene. Trimming took off 6 bases at V and 2 bases at J, with 6 bases between the two ends. The CDR3 has 12 amino acids. The CDR3 protein is CASSPYTDTQYF. CDR3 sequence (DNA): TGTGCCAGCAGCCCCTACACAGATACGCAGTATTTT.

This clone has just a few counts. This sequence joins TRBV9 and TRBJ1-1, with 7 bases matching TRBD1. Germline trimming cut 6 bases from V and 4 bases from J; bases unmatched to any gene: 9. The CDR3 runs 14 residues. Germline CDR1 SGDLS, CDR2 YYNGEE. CDR3 coding DNA: TGTGCCAGCACGCGACAGGGTAAAGGCACTGAAGCTTTCTTT. It translates to CASTRQGKGTEAFF.

The V call is TRBV6-1, the J call TRBJ2-5; TRBD2 is a possible D gene (7 bases). The CDR3 has 16 residues. CDR1 and CDR2 (germline): MNHNS, SASEGT. V was trimmed by 2 bases and J by 10 bases, leaving 23 bases between them. The CDR3 is CASSERGGTTKRSQYF. As DNA, the CDR3 is TGTGCCAGCAGTGAAAGAGGGGGGACTACCAAGAGAAGCCAGTACTTC.

The chain uses TRBV5-1 and TRBJ2-7; 7 bases align to TRBD2. CDR1 SGHRS and CDR2 YFSETQ come from the germline V gene. V shed 5 bases and J 3 bases; nucleotides not matched to a gene: 8. This CDR3 has 14 residues. CDR3 in amino acids: CASRDPSGGYEQYF. The CDR3 coding sequence is TGCGCCAGCAGGGACCCTAGCGGTGGCTACGAGCAGTACTTC.

The J gene is TRBJ1-2, the V gene TRBV7-6; the D gene is possibly TRBD1 (5 bases). CDR3 length: 13 amino acids. Between the trimmed V and J ends, which lost 2 bases and 4 bases, there was a span of 8 bases. Germline CDR1 reads SGHVS; CDR2 reads FNYEAQ. In nucleotides, the CDR3 is TGTGCCAGCAGCTTAACGGGGGGCTATGGCTACACCTTC. Translation: CASSLTGGYGYTF.

CDR3 sequence reads: CASIRGGNQPQHF. CDR3 sequence (DNA): TGTGCCAGCATCAGGGGCGGGAATCAGCCCCAGCATTTT. V gene TRBV28 combines with J gene TRBJ1-5; maybe TRBD1 (6 bases). V was trimmed by 7 bases and J by 4 bases, leaving 11 bases between them. The CDR3 contains 13 residues. CDR1 is MDHEN, CDR2 SYDVKM, per germline. The full variable domain, rest sourced from reference TRBV28 and TRBJ1-5, is DVKVTQSSRYLVKRTGEKVFLECVQDMDHENMFWYRQDPGLGLRLIYFSYDVKMKEKGDIPEGYSVSREKKERFSLILESASTNQTSMYLCASIRGGNQPQHFGDGTRLSIL.

This chain links TRBV6-5 with TRBJ2-7; TRBD1 matches 10 bases. V was pared by 6 bases and J by 6 bases, with 11 bases of the junction left unmatched. The germline gives CDR1 MNHEY, CDR2 SVGAGI. The CDR3 runs to 15 residues. CDR3 region: CASRSTGTGVGEQYF. In DNA form, the CDR3 reads TGTGCCAGCAGAAGCACCGGGACAGGGGTAGGCGAGCAGTACTTC.

The chain links TRBV18 to TRBJ2-7; D remains unclear. Germline loops: CDR1 KGHSH, CDR2 LQKENI. The CDR3 consists of 15 residues. Deletions cut 0 bases from V and 6 bases from J, with 15 bases between. Here the CDR3 DNA reads TGTGCCAGCTCACCACCGGCTCGACAAGTCGGCGAGCAGTACTTC. This codes for CASSPPARQVGEQYF. Looking up the rest from reference TRBV18 and TRBJ2-7 gives the full variable domain: NAGVMQNPRHLVRRRGQEARLRCSPMKGHSHVYWYRQLPEEGLKFMVYLQKENIIDESGMPKERFSAEFPKEGPSILRIQQVVRGDSAAYFCASSPPARQVGEQYFGPGTRLTVT.

This chain's CDR3 is CASSEARGTSGRATDTQYF. CDR3 in DNA: TGTGCCAGCAGTGAAGCGCGGGGGACTAGCGGGAGAGCGACAGATACGCAGTATTTT. The gene calls are TRBV6-1 and TRBJ2-3, with 14 bases lining up with TRBD2. Germline values: CDR1 MNHNS, CDR2 SASEGT. With V trimmed by 0 bases and J by 3 bases, 8 bases remained unmatched. This CDR3 comprises 19 residues.

The chain joins TRBV4-1 to TRBJ1-4; D is unclear. Germline CDR1 and CDR2: MGHRA and YSYEKL. Trimming cost V 1 base and J 4 bases, with 7 bases left between them. The CDR3 runs to 14 residues. Written as DNA, the CDR3 is TGCGCCAGCAGCCAAGGAGTAAATAATGAAAAACTGTTTTTT. It is translated as CASSQGVNNEKLFF.

The V and J genes are TRBV27 and TRBJ2-5; TRBD2 is a possible D gene (5 bases). Matching the DNA end better, TRBJ2-7 makes the J call doubtful. From germline, CDR1 is MNHEY and CDR2 SMNVEV (reference sequence). CDR3 size: 16 residues. The CDR3 region has the DNA TGTGCCAGCAGTTTGATGGTGGGCACGGGGAACTACGAGCAGTACTTC. Protein: CASSLMVGTGNYEQYF.

The CDR3 loop is CASSLSGLMNTEAFF. The CDR3 DNA reads as TGTGCCAGCAGCTTATCGGGTTTAATGAACACTGAAGCTTTCTTT. The V and J genes are TRBV7-9 and TRBJ1-1; the D is unclear. V dropped 2 bases and J dropped 0 bases, with 10 bases sitting between them. Germline lookup yields CDR1 SEHNR and CDR2 FQNEAQ (reference sequence). CDR3 size: 15 residues.

The chain has TRBV15 and TRBJ1-1; D is uncertain. There are 12 residues in the CDR3. Per the germline V gene, CDR1 is LNHNV and CDR2 is YYDKDF (reference sequence). V was clipped by 6 bases and J by 1 base, with 6 bases between them. CDR3 loop: CATSLANTEAFF. In DNA, the CDR3 is TGTGCCACCAGTTTAGCGAACACTGAAGCTTTCTTT.

V is TRBV6-1 and J is TRBJ2-1, with TRBD2 identical over 8 bases. CDR3 length: 14 amino acids. V shed 5 bases, J shed 0 bases, and the junction held 0 bases outside the gene matches. In germline, CDR1 is MNHNS, CDR2 SASEGT. The CDR3: CASSSGSSYNEQFF. In DNA form, the CDR3 reads TGTGCCAGCAGTAGCGGGAGCTCCTACAATGAGCAGTTCTTC.

The rearrangement links TRBV10-3 to TRBJ1-4, with a possible D match to TRBD1 (5 bases). Trimming removed 1 base from V and 7 bases from J, with 7 bases in between. CDR1 ENHRY and CDR2 SYGVKD come from the germline V gene. The CDR3 length is 13 residues. The chain's CDR3 is CAISEFQGEKLFF. The CDR3, as DNA: TGTGCCATCAGTGAGTTCCAGGGTGAAAAACTGTTTTTT.

The genes are TRBV15 and TRBJ2-2; TRBD1 matches at 9 bases. V lost 3 bases to trimming and J lost 5 bases; unmatched junction nucleotides: 7. CDR3 length: 16 amino acids. The germline V gene encodes CDR1 LNHNV and CDR2 YYDKDF (reference sequence). CDR3 sequence reads: CATSRDRGVRTGELFF. CDR3 coding DNA: TGTGCCACCAGCAGGGACAGGGGAGTACGTACCGGGGAGCTGTTTTTT.